The sequence of this T cell receptor beta chain was determined in a study of neurological immune-mediated disorders. A 10-nucleotide random UMI tagged transcripts in template-switch 5'RACE cDNA synthesis. TCRdb reanalysed the 5' RACE reads using MiXCR and keeps one entry per CDR3 protein. There are 45,000 or so distinct CDR3 sequences in the sample; about 6% occur only once, and about 0.5% lies in the top ten. This clonotype was seen at least ten times. V gave up 5 bases and J gave up 3 bases, with 4 bases separating them. The CDR3 is 11 residues long. Germline lookup yields CDR1 SGHTA and CDR2 FQGNSA.

This sequence originates from a woman between 35 and 50 years old in good health. Material: CD4+ T cells from blood. The rearrangement joins TRBV7-2 to TRBJ2-5, with D unclear. The CDR3 region has the DNA TGTGCCAGCAGCCGCGAAGAGACCCAGTACTTC. This encodes CASSREETQYF.